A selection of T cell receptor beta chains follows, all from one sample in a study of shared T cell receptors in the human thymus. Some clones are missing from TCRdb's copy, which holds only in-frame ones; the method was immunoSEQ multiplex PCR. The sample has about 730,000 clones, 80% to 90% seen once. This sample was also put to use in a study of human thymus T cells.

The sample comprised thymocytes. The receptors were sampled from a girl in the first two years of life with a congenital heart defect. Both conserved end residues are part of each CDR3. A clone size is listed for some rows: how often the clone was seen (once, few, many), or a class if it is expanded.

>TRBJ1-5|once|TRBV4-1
CASSQEGTGVQPQHF
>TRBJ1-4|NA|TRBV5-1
CASSLPSGDNEKLFF
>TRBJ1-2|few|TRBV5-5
CASSPQGASGYTF
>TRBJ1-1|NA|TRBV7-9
CASSAGQEEGNTEAFF
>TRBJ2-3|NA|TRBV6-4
CASSDSRGGTTDTQYF
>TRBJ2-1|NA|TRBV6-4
CASSDPLVEAFWDEQFF
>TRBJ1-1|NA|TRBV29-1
CSVATDRGMNTEAFF
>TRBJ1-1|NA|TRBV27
CASMAAGIGNTEAFF
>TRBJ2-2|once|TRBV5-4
CASSSTVGQTNTGELFF
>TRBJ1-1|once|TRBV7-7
CASSYNRGTEAFF
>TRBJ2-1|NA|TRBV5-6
CASSLWGGRIHEQFF
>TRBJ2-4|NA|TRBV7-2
CASSPSVRIAKNIQYF
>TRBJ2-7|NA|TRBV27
CASSVPGTSENEQYF
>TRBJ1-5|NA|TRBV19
CASSIVRGQINQPQHF
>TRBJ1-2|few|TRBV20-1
CSARGSSGYTF
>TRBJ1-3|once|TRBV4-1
CASSQDLGLTGNTIYF
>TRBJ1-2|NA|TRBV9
CASSVQGLHYTF
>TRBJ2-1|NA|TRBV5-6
CASSFREVLAMISRVRQFF
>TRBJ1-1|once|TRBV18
CASATEGQGPTEAFF
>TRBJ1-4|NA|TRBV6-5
CASSSTGGKANEKLFF
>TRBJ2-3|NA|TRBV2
CASRRQITDTQYF
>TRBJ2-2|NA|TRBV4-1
CASSHETGSHTGELFF
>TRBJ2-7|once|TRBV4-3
CASSQDSPSGVVYEQYF
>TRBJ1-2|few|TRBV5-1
CASSLQAPTYGYTF
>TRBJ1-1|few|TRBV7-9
CASSLVAGDTEAFF
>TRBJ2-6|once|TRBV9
CASSVVGQEVVGANVLTF
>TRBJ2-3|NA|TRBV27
CASRVKFGVSSTDTQYF
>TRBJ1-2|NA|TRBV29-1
CSVEVQGGYGYTF
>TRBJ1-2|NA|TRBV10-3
CAIDSFYGYTF
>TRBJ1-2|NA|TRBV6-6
CGAGGFGYTF
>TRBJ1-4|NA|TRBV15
CATSRDDPSRLKKLFF
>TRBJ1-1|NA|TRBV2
CASSEYRGSVGTEAFF
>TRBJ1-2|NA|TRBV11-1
CASSLGGQTRYTF
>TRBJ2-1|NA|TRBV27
CASSFRKLAGGPWSDEQFF
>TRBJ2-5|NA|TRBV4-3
CASSQRPGGETQYF
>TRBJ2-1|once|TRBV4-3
CASSQGAYNEQFF
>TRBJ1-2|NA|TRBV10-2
CASSEAGYYGYTF
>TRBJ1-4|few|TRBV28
CASRGGLVTNEKLFF
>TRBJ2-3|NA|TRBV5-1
CASSRWATDTQYF
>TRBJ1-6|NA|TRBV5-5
CASSCDLGQVDSPLHF
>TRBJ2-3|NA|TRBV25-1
CASSEPHPTSGETDTQYF
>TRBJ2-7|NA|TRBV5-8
CASSPWDRFYEQYF
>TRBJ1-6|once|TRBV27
CASSLLTVPSQNSPLHF